This entry lists 30 T cell receptor beta chains sequenced from one sample in a study of T cells in Graves' hyperthyroidism and ophthalmopathy. RNA transcripts gave rise to amplified TCR beta CDR3 regions. Researchers ran a first-round RT-PCR on the TCR CDR3 using the HTBI primer set. TCRdb reprocessed the multiplex PCR reads via MiXCR and lists one record per CDR3 protein. The sample carries more than 500,000 distinct CDR3 sequences, approximately 14% recorded once. Sequenced input: blood. The receptors stem from a woman in her thirties or forties with Graves' hyperthyroidism.

The chain uses TRBV4-1 and TRBJ2-7; D is possibly TRBD1 (6 bases). This CDR3 spans 16 amino acids. In germline, CDR1 is MGHRA, CDR2 YSYEKL. V was clipped by 1 base and J by 0 bases, with 13 bases between them. The CDR3 protein is CASSQVPGESSYEQYF. DNA for the CDR3: TGCGCCAGCAGCCAAGTTCCAGGGGAAAGCTCCTACGAGCAGTACTTC.

The chain couples TRBV15 to TRBJ2-2; 7 bases align to TRBD2. Trimming cost V 7 bases and J 4 bases; bases outside gene matches: 9. This CDR3 region has 15 residues. Germline assignment: CDR1 LNHNV and CDR2 YYDKDF (reference sequence). The CDR3 reads CATTPDGGSTGELFF. For the CDR3, the DNA is TGTGCCACCACCCCGGACGGCGGGAGCACCGGGGAGCTGTTTTTT. Looking up the rest from reference TRBV15 and TRBJ2-2 gives the full variable domain: DAMVIQNPRYQVTQFGKPVTLSCSQTLNHNVMYWYQQKSSQAPKLLFHYYDKDFNNEADTPDNFQSRRPNTSFCFLDIRSPGLGDTAMYLCATTPDGGSTGELFFGEGSRLTVL.

This clonotype was observed many times. V usage is TRBV30 and J usage is TRBJ2-5; maybe TRBD1 (6 bases). CDR1 is GTSNPN, CDR2 SVGIG, per germline (reference sequence). The ends were cut back, 3 bases at V and 3 bases at J, with 11 bases in the middle. CDR3 size: 13 residues. CDR3 in amino acids: CAWSANREETQYF. DNA of the CDR3: TGTGCCTGGAGCGCAAACAGGGAAGAGACCCAGTACTTC. The full variable domain, completed using reference TRBV30 and TRBJ2-5, is SQTIHQWPATLVQPVGSPLSLECTVEGTSNPNLYWYRQAAGRGLQLLFYSVGIGQISSEVPQNLSASRPQDRQFILSSKKLLLSDSGFYLCAWSANREETQYFGPGTRLLVL.

The chain has TRBV4-1 and TRBJ2-7; D gene uncertain. Germline V gives CDR1 MGHRA, CDR2 YSYEKL. V lost 1 base and J lost 0, with 10 bases in between. The length of the CDR3 is 15 residues. CDR3 loop: CASSQGQDYSYEQYF. CDR3 sequence (DNA): TGCGCCAGCAGCCAAGGGCAGGATTACTCCTACGAGCAGTACTTC.

This clonotype turned up a few times. The rearrangement uses TRBV10-2 and TRBJ1-1; D ambiguous. The length of the CDR3 is 14 residues. Per germline, CDR1 WSHSY and CDR2 SAAADI. Trimming took 3 bases from V and 6 from J, leaving 14 bases between them. The CDR3 is CASSDIWRLSEAFF. The CDR3 nucleotides read TGCGCCAGCAGTGACATTTGGAGGCTCTCTGAAGCTTTCTTT.

This clonotype was counted ten times or more. The chain carries TRBV20-1 and TRBJ1-6; tentatively, D is TRBD1 (6 bases). The CDR3 loop spans 15 amino acids. The V end lost 6 bases, the J end lost 8 bases, and 20 bases lay between the germline ends. Germline assignment: CDR1 DFQATT and CDR2 SNEGSKA (reference sequence). CDR3 DNA sequence: TGCAGTGCCCCCCGGAAGGGGGAAAACGATTCACCCCTCCACTTT. It specifies CSAPRKGENDSPLHF.

This clonotype occurred a few times. The rearrangement uses TRBV19 and TRBJ2-1; TRBD2 aligns across 8 bases. Trimming removed 9 bases from V and 5 bases from J; junction bases left unmatched: 9. Germline CDR1 and CDR2: LNHDA and SQIVND (reference sequence). There are 14 residues in the CDR3. CDR3: CASTLRGGNNEQFF. Written as DNA, the CDR3 is TGTGCCAGCACCCTCCGGGGGGGGAACAATGAGCAGTTCTTC.

This clonotype was picked up many times. Here the CDR3 reads CASSRTGTGDTEAFF. CDR3 bases: TGTGCCAGTAGTAGAACCGGGACAGGGGACACTGAAGCTTTCTTT. The chain couples TRBV19 to TRBJ1-1; 10 nucleotides line up with TRBD1. The germline gives CDR1 LNHDA, CDR2 SQIVND (reference sequence). The V segment lost 4 bases and the J segment 3 bases; nucleotides outside the gene matches: 5. The CDR3 runs to 15 residues. Together with reference TRBV19 and TRBJ1-1, the CDR3 gives the full variable domain: DGGITQSPKYLFRKEGQNVTLSCEQNLNHDAMYWYRQDPGQGLRLIYYSQIVNDFQKGDIAEGYSVSREKKESFPLTVTSAQKNPTAFYLCASSRTGTGDTEAFFGQGTRLTVV.

The rearrangement joins TRBV29-1 to TRBJ1-1; possible D gene TRBD1, 6 bases. CDR1 is SQVTM and CDR2 is ANQGSEA in the germline V gene. Between the trimmed V and J ends, which lost 5 bases and 0 bases, there was a span of 16 bases. This CDR3 spans 15 amino acids. In DNA, the CDR3 is TGCAGCGTTTTTAACGCAACAGGGTTGAACACTGAAGCTTTCTTT. Amino acids: CSVFNATGLNTEAFF.

This clonotype was seen only a few times. The V gene is TRBV24-1, the J gene TRBJ2-5; D is possibly TRBD1 (6 bases). From germline, CDR1 is KGHDR and CDR2 SFDVKD. CDR3 length: 14 residues. V lost 1 base to trimming and J lost 5 bases, with 10 bases between them. In DNA form, the CDR3 reads TGTGCCACCAGTGATTTTCAGGGGCGCGAGACCCAGTACTTC. It is translated as CATSDFQGRETQYF.

This clonotype was counted between two and nine times. The gene calls are TRBV29-1 and TRBJ2-2; TRBD2 agrees at 7 bases. CDR3 size: 13 residues. CDR1 is SQVTM, CDR2 ANQGSEA, per germline. V was pared by 1 base and J by 7 bases, with 3 bases of the junction left unmatched. CDR3 residues: CSVEGGEGGELFF. CDR3 sequence (DNA): TGCAGCGTTGAAGGTGGGGAGGGCGGGGAGCTGTTTTTT.

This clonotype has a handful of counts. The chain has TRBV3-1 and TRBJ1-1; D not certain. Trimming took off 0 bases at V and 10 bases at J, with 15 bases between the two ends. Germline V gene sequence: CDR1 LGHDT, CDR2 YNNKEL (reference sequence). CDR3 length: 14 amino acids. The CDR3, as DNA: TGTGCCAGCAGCCAAGACAGTACCTCAACCCCAGCTTTCTTT. This translates into CASSQDSTSTPAFF.

This clonotype occurred a few times. This chain uses TRBV20-1 with TRBJ2-1; D is undetermined. The germline CDR1 and CDR2 sequences are DFQATT and SNEGSKA (reference sequence). Trimming cost V 2 bases and J 4 bases, with 18 bases left between them. CDR3 length: 16 amino acids. Here the CDR3 reads CSARNGEPLTYNEQFF. The CDR3 DNA sequence: TGCAGTGCTAGAAACGGAGAACCCCTCACTTACAATGAGCAGTTCTTC.

This clonotype was seen only a few times. The junction and the germline gene differ at one end; a read error may be behind it. V gene TRBV5-1 combines with J gene TRBJ2-7, with D unclear. This CDR3 region has 15 residues. Per germline, CDR1 SGHRS and CDR2 YFSETQ. The CDR3 DNA is TGTGCCAGCAGCTTGGTAGCAGGATCTACCTACGAGCAGTACTTC. Protein: CASSLVAGSTYEQYF.

This clonotype was seen repeatedly, ten times or more. J is TRBJ2-3 and V is TRBV11-2; D not certain. From germline, CDR1 is SGHAT and CDR2 FQNNGV. Trimming removed 0 bases at V and 1 base at J, with 5 bases between. CDR3 length equals 14 residues. CDR3 loop: CASSLDPGTDTQYF. DNA of the CDR3: TGTGCCAGCAGCTTAGATCCCGGCACAGATACGCAGTATTTT.

About this clonotype: Sequence at one end of the junction differs from germline and may be a read error. V is TRBV9 and J is TRBJ2-7, with D possibly called TRBD1 or TRBD2 (5 bases each). This CDR3 has 15 amino acids. CDR1 is SGDLS, CDR2 YYNGEE, per germline. The CDR3 loop is CASRVGVGDIYEQYF. For the CDR3, the DNA is TGTGCCAGCAGGGTAGGGGTGGGAGACATCTACGAGCAGTACTTC.

This clonotype has ten or more counts. The V gene is TRBV30, the J gene TRBJ2-7; D unresolved. The V and J ends lost 0 bases and 1 base respectively, with 13 bases between them. This CDR3 contains 15 residues. Germline V lookup: CDR1 GTSNPN, CDR2 SVGIG (reference sequence). CDR3 sequence: CAWSVLPAGSYEQYF. The CDR3 region has the DNA TGTGCCTGGAGTGTATTGCCAGCAGGTTCCTACGAGCAGTACTTC. Full variable domain (outside the CDR3, taken from reference TRBV30 and TRBJ2-7): SQTIHQWPATLVQPVGSPLSLECTVEGTSNPNLYWYRQAAGRGLQLLFYSVGIGQISSEVPQNLSASRPQDRQFILSSKKLLLSDSGFYLCAWSVLPAGSYEQYFGPGTRLTVT.

This sequence joins TRBV9 and TRBJ1-4, with 11 nucleotides matching TRBD1. The CDR3 loop spans 16 amino acids. Germline V gives CDR1 SGDLS, CDR2 YYNGEE. After removal of 2 bases from V and 8 bases from J, the junction contained 8 bases not matched to a gene. The CDR3 region has the DNA TGTGCCAGCAGCGTCGGGACCGGGACAGGGGGAGAAAAACTGTTTTTT. It codes for CASSVGTGTGGEKLFF.

This clonotype was counted a few times. The chain is built from TRBV18 and TRBJ1-1, with 8 bases lining up with TRBD1. The CDR3 totals 12 residues. The junction had 8 bases not matched to a gene; V was cut back by 6 bases and J by 11 bases. Germline lookup yields CDR1 KGHSH and CDR2 LQKENI. CDR3 sequence: CASSPDRVAAFF. CDR3 DNA: TGTGCCAGCTCGCCGGACAGGGTGGCTGCTTTCTTT.

The chain has TRBV19 and TRBJ2-7, with 11 bases lining up with TRBD2. Per germline, CDR1 LNHDA and CDR2 SQIVND (reference sequence). The V and J ends lost 5 bases and 7 bases, in that order; junction bases with no gene match: 4. CDR3 size: 13 residues. CDR3 region: CASSFGTSGEQYF. The CDR3 DNA reads TGTGCCAGTAGTTTCGGGACTAGCGGTGAGCAGTACTTC.

This clonotype was counted many times. J is TRBJ2-7 and V is TRBV7-6; D may match TRBD1 or TRBD2 (7 bases each). Germline assignment: CDR1 SGHVS and CDR2 FNYEAQ. Trimming shortened V by 0 bases and J by 5 bases, and 17 bases separated the two germline ends. The CDR3 totals 16 residues. The CDR3 loop reads CASSLASGGGQNEQYF. The CDR3 nucleotides are TGTGCCAGCAGCTTAGCCTCAGGGGGGGGCCAAAACGAGCAGTACTTC.

This clonotype was detected ten times or more. A clone one base away is much larger, so this may be a read error. The gene calls are TRBV7-9 and TRBJ2-5; no definite D call. The germline V and J ends were trimmed by 2 bases and 4 bases, with 5 bases remaining between them. CDR3 length: 12 residues. Germline values: CDR1 SEHNR, CDR2 FQNEAQ (reference sequence). CDR3 bases: TGTGCCAGCAGCTTAAACGGAGAGACCCAGTACTTC. Protein product: CASSLNGETQYF.

There are many counts of this clonotype. The chain recombines TRBV3-1 with TRBJ2-3, with 9 bases fitting TRBD2. There are 17 residues in the CDR3. Germline-derived CDR1 and CDR2 are LGHDT and YNNKEL (reference sequence). The junction had 12 bases not matched to a gene; V was cut back by 4 bases and J by 4 bases. DNA for the CDR3: TGTGCCAGCAGCCGGATTGGGGGACTAGCCGGGGCAGATACGCAGTATTTT. It translates to CASSRIGGLAGADTQYF.

This clonotype was detected only once. DNA for the CDR3: TGTGCCAGCAGTAGGGGACTAGCGGGAGGGCAATGGGGCCAAGAGACCCAGTACTTC. This codes for CASSRGLAGGQWGQETQYF. The J gene is TRBJ2-5, the V gene TRBV2; 16 nucleotides align to TRBD2. The CDR3 runs 19 residues. The trim removed 5 bases at V and 1 base at J, leaving 10 bases unmatched. Germline V gives CDR1 SNHLY, CDR2 FYNNEI.

This clonotype was counted many times. The chain has TRBV18 and TRBJ2-3, with D uncertain. Trimming took off 3 bases at V and 4 bases at J, with 14 bases between the two ends. CDR3 length: 15 residues. The germline CDR1 and CDR2 sequences are KGHSH and LQKENI. The CDR3 DNA follows: TGTGCCAGCTCACCCCCCACCCACACGCCAGATACGCAGTATTTT. It codes for CASSPPTHTPDTQYF.

The V and J genes are TRBV6-9 and TRBJ1-5; weak D call: TRBD1 (6 bases). The V gene's germline CDR1 is MNHGY and CDR2 SVAAGI. Trimming removed 6 bases from V and 5 bases from J, with 11 bases in between. CDR3 length: 13 amino acids. Here the CDR3 DNA reads TGTGCCAGCAGATGGACAGCTCATCAGCCCCAGCATTTT. The encoded protein is CASRWTAHQPQHF.

Many counts were recorded for this clonotype. The chain uses TRBV9 and TRBJ2-2; D gene ambiguous. This CDR3 spans 13 amino acids. Germline assignment: CDR1 SGDLS and CDR2 YYNGEE. V gave up 3 bases and J gave up 4 bases, with 7 bases separating them. CDR3 DNA: TGTGCCAGCAGCGCTGCCTTCACCGGGGAGCTGTTTTTT. Protein: CASSAAFTGELFF.

This clonotype has ten or more counts. This chain links TRBV3-1 with TRBJ2-4; weak D call: TRBD2 (5 bases). The V and J ends lost 1 base and 4 bases respectively, with 14 bases between them. Germline CDR1 reads LGHDT; CDR2 reads YNNKEL (reference sequence). The CDR3 consists of 16 residues. This chain's CDR3 is CASSQGPGSLKNIQYF. CDR3 DNA sequence: TGTGCCAGCAGCCAAGGCCCGGGATCTCTGAAAAACATTCAGTACTTC.

This sequence joins TRBV10-3 and TRBJ2-2; a possible D gene is TRBD2 (5 bases). Trimming cost V 2 bases and J 5 bases, with 6 bases left between them. Germline V gives CDR1 ENHRY, CDR2 SYGVKD. The CDR3 sequence is 13 residues long. This CDR3 is CAISERETGELFF. As DNA, the CDR3 is TGTGCCATCAGTGAGAGGGAGACCGGGGAGCTGTTTTTT.

This chain connects TRBV6-1 to TRBJ2-7; D perhaps matches TRBD1 (6 bases). The CDR3 length is 14 residues. V was clipped by 3 bases and J by 0 bases, with 9 bases between them. The germline V gene has CDR1 MNHNS and CDR2 SASEGT. The CDR3 protein is CASSDMDSSYEQYF. Written as DNA, the CDR3 is TGTGCCAGCAGTGATATGGACAGCTCCTACGAGCAGTACTTC.